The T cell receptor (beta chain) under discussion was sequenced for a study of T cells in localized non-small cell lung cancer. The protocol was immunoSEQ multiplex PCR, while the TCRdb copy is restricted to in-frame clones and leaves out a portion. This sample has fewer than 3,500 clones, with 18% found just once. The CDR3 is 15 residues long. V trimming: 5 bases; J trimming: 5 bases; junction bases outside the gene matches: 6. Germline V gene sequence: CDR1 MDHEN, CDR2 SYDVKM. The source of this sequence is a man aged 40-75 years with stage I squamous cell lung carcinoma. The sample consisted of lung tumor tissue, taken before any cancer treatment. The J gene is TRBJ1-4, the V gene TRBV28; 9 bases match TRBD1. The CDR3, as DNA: TGTGCCAGCAGTAACGGACAGGGGCGGAATGAAAAACTGTTTTTT. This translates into CASSNGQGRNEKLFF.